This TCR beta chain was obtained from a study of blood T cell repertoires in COVID-19. Germline V gene data show CDR1 as MNHEY and CDR2 as SVGAGI. This CDR3 has 13 residues. V shed 8 bases and J shed 1 base, with 11 bases lying between them. The assay was immunoSEQ multiplex PCR, and TCRdb's table has in-frame clones only and misses some. Of 98,000 or so clones listed, 75% to 90% are singletons. The gene calls are TRBV6-5 and TRBJ1-2; a weak D match, TRBD1 (5 bases). The sequenced sample was peripheral blood. This TCR was recovered from a man aged 55 to 70 with acute or convalescent COVID-19. This chain's CDR3 is CASAAGFNYGYTF. The DNA for the CDR3 is TGTGCCAGCGCGGCAGGGTTTAACTATGGCTACACCTTC.